This T cell receptor (beta chain) stems from a study of cytomegalovirus exposure and HLA in healthy donors. TCRdb's copy holds only in-frame clones and misses some; the assay was immunoSEQ multiplex PCR. The sample contains roughly 120,000 clones, around nine tenths of which appear only once. CDR3 size: 16 residues. Per the germline V gene, CDR1 is KGHSH and CDR2 is LQKENI. V lost 2 bases to trimming and J lost 0 bases, with 11 bases between them. The sequence was collected from a man aged 25-45 years in good health and CMV-seronegative. The J gene is TRBJ1-3, the V gene TRBV18; TRBD1 is a possible D gene (5 bases). Sample: PBMCs. The CDR3 loop reads CASSPFDRASGNTIYF. Written as DNA, the CDR3 is TGTGCCAGCTCACCATTCGACAGAGCCTCTGGAAACACCATATATTTT.